The present entry profiles one T cell receptor (beta chain) with its context. This entry is derived from a study of cytomegalovirus exposure and HLA in healthy donors. PCR used 60 Vbeta primers and 13 Jbeta primers. The method was immunoSEQ multiplex PCR; TCRdb's version includes in-frame clones alone and lacks a portion of them. Here the sample spans roughly 100,000 clones, 82% being singletons. The CDR3 spans 16 residues. V was clipped by 2 bases and J by 9 bases; unmatched bases: 12. The germline V gene encodes CDR1 MNHNY and CDR2 SVGAGI (reference sequence). Sequencing was carried out using PBMCs. The receptor was derived from a man between 50 and 59 years old in good health and CMV-seronegative. V and J are TRBV6-6 and TRBJ2-1; 8 bases line up with TRBD2. CDR3 in amino acids: CASSYPTSGGSGEQFF. For the CDR3, the DNA is TGTGCCAGCAGTTACCCCACTAGCGGCGGATCCGGTGAGCAGTTCTTC.